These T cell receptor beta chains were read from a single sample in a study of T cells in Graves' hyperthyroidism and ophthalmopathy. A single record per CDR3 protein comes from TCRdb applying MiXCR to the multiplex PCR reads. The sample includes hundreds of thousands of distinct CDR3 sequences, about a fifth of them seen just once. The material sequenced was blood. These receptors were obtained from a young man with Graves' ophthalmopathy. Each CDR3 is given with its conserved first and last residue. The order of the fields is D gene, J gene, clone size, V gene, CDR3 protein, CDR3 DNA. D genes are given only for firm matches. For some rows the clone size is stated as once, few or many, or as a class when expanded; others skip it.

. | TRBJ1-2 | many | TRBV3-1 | CASSPPGTYGYTF | TGTGCCAGCAGCCCACCAGGGACGTATGGCTACACCTTC
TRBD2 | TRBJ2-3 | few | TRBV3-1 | CASSRALAGASPDTQYF | TGTGCCAGCAGCCGTGCTCTAGCGGGAGCTTCACCAGATACGCAGTATTTT
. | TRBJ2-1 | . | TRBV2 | CASSDRDFSLGNEQFF | TGTGCCAGCAGTGATCGGGACTTTAGTCTGGGGAATGAGCAGTTCTTC
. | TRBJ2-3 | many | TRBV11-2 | CASSLVVTALMTDTQYF | TGTGCCAGCAGCTTAGTCGTGACAGCCCTAATGACAGATACGCAGTATTTT
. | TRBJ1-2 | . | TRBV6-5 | CASSYVTWRGYGYTF | TGTGCCAGCAGTTACGTTACATGGAGGGGCTATGGCTACACCTTC
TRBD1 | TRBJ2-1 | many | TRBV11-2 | CASSRGQGQFF | TGTGCCAGCAGTCGTGGACAGGGGCAGTTCTTC
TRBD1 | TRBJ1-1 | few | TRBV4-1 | CASSQEGQGGTEAFF | TGCGCCAGCAGCCAAGAGGGCCAGGGGGGCACTGAAGCTTTCTTT
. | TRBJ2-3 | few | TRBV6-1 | CASSDRSGGTQYF | TGTGCCAGCAGTGACCGGTCTGGGGGTACGCAGTATTTT
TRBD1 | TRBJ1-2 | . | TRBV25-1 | CASSEYGTGDVRFDGYTF | TGTGCCAGCAGTGAATATGGGACAGGGGACGTAAGATTTGATGGCTACACCTTC
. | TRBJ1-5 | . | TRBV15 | CATSRQGRGNQPQHF | TGTGCCACCAGCAGACAGGGGAGAGGCAATCAGCCCCAGCATTTT
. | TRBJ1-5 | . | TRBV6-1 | CASSIGPGEPQHF | TGTGCCAGCAGTATCGGCCCCGGAGAGCCCCAGCATTTT
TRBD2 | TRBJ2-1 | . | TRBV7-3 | CASSVGLADNNEQFF | TGTGCCAGCAGCGTGGGACTAGCCGATAACAATGAGCAGTTCTTC
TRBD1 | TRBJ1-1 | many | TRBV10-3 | CAIRDPGQLNTEAFF | TGTGCCATCAGAGACCCGGGACAGCTGAACACTGAAGCTTTCTTT
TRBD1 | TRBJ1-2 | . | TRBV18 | CASSSGQGASYGYTF | TGTGCCAGCTCTTCAGGACAGGGGGCGAGCTATGGCTACACCTTC
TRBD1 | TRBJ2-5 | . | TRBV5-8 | CASSLHRGKEETQYF | TGTGCCAGCAGCTTGCACAGGGGGAAGGAAGAGACCCAGTACTTC
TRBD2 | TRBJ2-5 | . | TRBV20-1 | CSAEREGETQYF | TGCAGTGCTGAGCGGGAAGGAGAGACCCAGTACTTC
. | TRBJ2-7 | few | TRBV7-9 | CASSFRDLTSEQYF | TGTGCCAGCAGCTTCCGGGACCTGACCTCCGAGCAGTACTTC
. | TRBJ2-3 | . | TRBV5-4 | CASSLGRASTDTQYF | TGTGCCAGCAGCTTGGGCCGGGCTAGCACAGATACGCAGTATTTT
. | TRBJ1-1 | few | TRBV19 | CASSDRPHTEAFF | TGTGCCAGTAGTGACCGACCACACACTGAAGCTTTCTTT
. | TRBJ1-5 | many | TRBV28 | CASSLKQFNHPQHF | TGTGCCAGCAGTTTAAAGCAATTCAATCATCCCCAGCATTTT
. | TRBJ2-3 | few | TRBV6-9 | CAKPGSTDTQYF | TGTGCCAAACCCGGCAGCACAGATACGCAGTATTTT
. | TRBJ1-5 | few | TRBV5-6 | CASSLGLGNQPQHF | TGTGCCAGCAGCTTGGGTCTGGGCAATCAGCCCCAGCATTTT
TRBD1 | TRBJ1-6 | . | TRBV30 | CAWKDRGGNSPLHF | TGTGCCTGGAAAGACAGGGGTGGAAATTCACCCCTCCACTTT
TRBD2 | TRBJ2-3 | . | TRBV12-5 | CASGLAGGPYGTDTQYF | TGTGCTAGTGGCCTAGCGGGAGGGCCCTACGGCACAGATACGCAGTATTTT
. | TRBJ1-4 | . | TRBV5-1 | CASSLDGSGANEKLFF | TGCGCCAGCAGCTTGGATGGGAGCGGGGCTAATGAAAAACTGTTTTTT
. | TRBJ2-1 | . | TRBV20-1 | CSAREGILYNEQFF | TGCAGTGCTAGAGAGGGGATCCTTTACAATGAGCAGTTCTTC
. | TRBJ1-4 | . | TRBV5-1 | CASSLAWGGEKLFF | TGCGCCAGCAGCTTGGCCTGGGGGGGCGAAAAACTGTTTTTT
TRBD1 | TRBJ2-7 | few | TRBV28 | CASRPDRRPTNSYEQYF | TGTGCCAGCAGGCCGGACAGGCGCCCCACGAACTCCTACGAGCAGTACTTC
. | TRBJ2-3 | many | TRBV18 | CASSPPTKDTQYF | TGTGCCAGCTCACCTCCAACGAAGGATACGCAGTATTTT
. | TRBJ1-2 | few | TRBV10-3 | CAISGDNYGYTF | TGTGCCATCAGTGGTGATAACTATGGCTACACCTTC
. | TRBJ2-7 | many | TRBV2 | CASRGTREQYF | TGTGCCAGCAGGGGGACGAGGGAGCAGTACTTC
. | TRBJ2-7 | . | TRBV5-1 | CASSLGPGTQSYEQYF | TGCGCCAGCAGCTTGGGCCCCGGGACACAATCCTACGAGCAGTACTTC
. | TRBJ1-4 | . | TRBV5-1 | CASRWRGTEKLFF | TGCGCCAGCAGGTGGCGGGGCACAGAAAAACTGTTTTTT
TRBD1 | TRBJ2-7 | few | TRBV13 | CASSPGQGYYEQYF | TGTGCCAGCAGCCCGGGACAGGGTTACTACGAGCAGTACTTC
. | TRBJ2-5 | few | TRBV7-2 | CASSLVSGAETQYF | TGTGCCAGCAGCTTAGTTTCAGGCGCAGAGACCCAGTACTTC
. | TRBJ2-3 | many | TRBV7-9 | CASSSLGQAPDTQYF | TGTGCCAGCAGCTCGTTAGGTCAGGCGCCAGATACGCAGTATTTT
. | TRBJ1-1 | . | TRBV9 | CASSSSGGMLNTEAFF | TGTGCCAGCAGTTCGAGTGGGGGGATGCTCAACACTGAAGCTTTCTTT
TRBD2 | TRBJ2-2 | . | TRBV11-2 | CASSGLSGANTGELFF | TGTGCCAGCAGCGGGCTTAGCGGGGCGAACACCGGGGAGCTGTTTTTT
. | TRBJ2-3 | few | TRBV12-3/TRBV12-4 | CASSSGWTDTQYF | TGTGCCAGCAGTTCCGGGTGGACAGATACGCAGTATTTT
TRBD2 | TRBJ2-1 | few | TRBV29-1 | CSVDLADNEQFF | TGCAGCGTTGATCTAGCGGACAATGAGCAGTTCTTC
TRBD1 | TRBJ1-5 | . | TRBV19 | CASSSTGGSNQPQHF | TGTGCCAGTAGTTCCACAGGGGGCTCTAATCAGCCCCAGCATTTT
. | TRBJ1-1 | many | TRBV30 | CAWSLRGHTEAFF | TGTGCCTGGAGTCTCCGGGGCCACACTGAAGCTTTCTTT
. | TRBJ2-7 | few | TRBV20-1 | CSASRGLGDYEQYF | TGCAGTGCTAGTAGGGGTCTGGGCGACTACGAGCAGTACTTC